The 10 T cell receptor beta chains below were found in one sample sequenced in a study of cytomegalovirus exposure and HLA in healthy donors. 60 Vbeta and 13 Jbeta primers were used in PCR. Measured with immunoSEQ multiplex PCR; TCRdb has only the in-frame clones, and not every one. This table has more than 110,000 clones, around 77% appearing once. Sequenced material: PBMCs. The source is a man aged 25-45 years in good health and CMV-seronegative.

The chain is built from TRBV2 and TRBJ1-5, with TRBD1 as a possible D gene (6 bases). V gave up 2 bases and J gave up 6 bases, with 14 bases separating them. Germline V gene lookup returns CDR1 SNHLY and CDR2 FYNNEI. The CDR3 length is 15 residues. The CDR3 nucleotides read TGTGCCAGCAGTGAATCCCCAGGGGTAAGTCAGCCCCAGCATTTT. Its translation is CASSESPGVSQPQHF.

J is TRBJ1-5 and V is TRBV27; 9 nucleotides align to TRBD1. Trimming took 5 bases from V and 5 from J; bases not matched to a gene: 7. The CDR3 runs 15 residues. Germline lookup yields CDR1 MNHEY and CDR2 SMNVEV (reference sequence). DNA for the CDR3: TGTGCCAGCAGTCGCGAGTGGACAGGGGATCAGCCCCAGCATTTT. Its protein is CASSREWTGDQPQHF.

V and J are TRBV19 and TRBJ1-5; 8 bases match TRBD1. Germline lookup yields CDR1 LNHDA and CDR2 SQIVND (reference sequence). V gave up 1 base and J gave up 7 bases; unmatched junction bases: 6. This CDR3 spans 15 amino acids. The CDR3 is CASSIVETGVQPQHF. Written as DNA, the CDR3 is TGTGCCAGTAGTATAGTCGAGACAGGGGTCCAGCCCCAGCATTTT.

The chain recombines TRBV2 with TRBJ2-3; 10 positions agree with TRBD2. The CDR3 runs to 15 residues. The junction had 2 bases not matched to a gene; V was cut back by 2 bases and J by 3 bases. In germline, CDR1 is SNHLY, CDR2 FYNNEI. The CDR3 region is CASSELAGVTDTQYF. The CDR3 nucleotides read TGTGCCAGCAGTGAACTAGCGGGAGTAACAGATACGCAGTATTTT.

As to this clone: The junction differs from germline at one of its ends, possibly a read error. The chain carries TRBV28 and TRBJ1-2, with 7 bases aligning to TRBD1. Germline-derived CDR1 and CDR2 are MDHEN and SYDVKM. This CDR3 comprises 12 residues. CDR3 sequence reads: CASGQLDYGYPF. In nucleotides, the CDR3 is TGTGCCTCGGGACAGCTCGACTATGGCTACCCCTTC.

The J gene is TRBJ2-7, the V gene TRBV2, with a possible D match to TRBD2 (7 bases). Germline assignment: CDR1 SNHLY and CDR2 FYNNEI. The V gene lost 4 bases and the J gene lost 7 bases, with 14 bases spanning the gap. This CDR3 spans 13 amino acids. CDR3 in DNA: TGTGCCAGCAGTGGCAGGGGAGGGGAAGAGCAGTACTTC. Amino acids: CASSGRGGEEQYF.

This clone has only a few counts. CDR3 sequence reads: CASSQDWPGVTDTQYF. CDR3 nucleotides: TGCGCCAGCAGCCAAGATTGGCCGGGAGTCACAGATACGCAGTATTTT. This chain links TRBV4-1 with TRBJ2-3, with D maybe TRBD2 (6 bases). Germline V gene sequence: CDR1 MGHRA, CDR2 YSYEKL. The length of the CDR3 is 16 residues. V was shortened by 0 bases and J by 2 bases, with 12 bases between the two germline ends.

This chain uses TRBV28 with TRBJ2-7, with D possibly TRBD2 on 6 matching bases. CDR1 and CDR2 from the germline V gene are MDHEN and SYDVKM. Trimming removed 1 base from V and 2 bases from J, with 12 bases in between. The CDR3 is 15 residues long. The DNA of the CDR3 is TGTGCCAGCAGTTTATCGGGGGAGCCGGCCTACGAGCAGTACTTC. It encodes CASSLSGEPAYEQYF.

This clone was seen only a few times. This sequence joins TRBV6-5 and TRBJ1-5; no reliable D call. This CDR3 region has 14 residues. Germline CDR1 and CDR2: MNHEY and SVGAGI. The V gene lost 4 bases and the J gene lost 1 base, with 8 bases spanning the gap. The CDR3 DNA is TGTGCCAGCAGTTCTGGCCAAAGCAATCAGCCCCAGCATTTT. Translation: CASSSGQSNQPQHF.

The CDR3 sequence: CASSPGIYQETQYF. CDR3 sequence (DNA): TGTGCCAGCAGTCCAGGGATCTACCAAGAGACCCAGTACTTC. This rearrangement joins TRBV6-1 to TRBJ2-5, with TRBD1 as a possible D gene (5 bases). Trimming left V 5 bases short and J 0 bases short, with 10 bases between. CDR1 MNHNS and CDR2 SASEGT come from the germline V gene. This CDR3 has 14 amino acids.